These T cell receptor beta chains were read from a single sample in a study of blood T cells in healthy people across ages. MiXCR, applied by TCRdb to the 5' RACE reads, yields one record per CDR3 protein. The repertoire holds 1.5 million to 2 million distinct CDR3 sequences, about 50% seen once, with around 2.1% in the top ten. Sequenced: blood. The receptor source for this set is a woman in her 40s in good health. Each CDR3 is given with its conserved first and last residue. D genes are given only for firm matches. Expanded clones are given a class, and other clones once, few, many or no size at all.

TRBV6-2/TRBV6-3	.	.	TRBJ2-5	CASSYRNNIGTQYF	TGTGCCAGCAGTTACCGAAACAACATCGGGACCCAGTACTTC
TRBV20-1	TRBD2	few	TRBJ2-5	CSATPIGLAGGQETQYF	TGCAGTGCTACGCCGATCGGACTAGCGGGGGGACAAGAGACCCAGTACTTC
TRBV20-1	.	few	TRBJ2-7	CSARGTSREQYF	TGCAGTGCTAGAGGGACATCCCGGGAGCAGTACTTC
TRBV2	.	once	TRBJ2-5	CASSDGVGRSQETQYF	TGTGCCAGCAGTGACGGTGTCGGCAGGTCACAAGAGACCCAGTACTTC
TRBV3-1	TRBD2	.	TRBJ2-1	CASRQRGLREQFF	TGTGCCAGCCGCCAGCGGGGTCTTAGGGAGCAGTTCTTC
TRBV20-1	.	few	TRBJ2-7	CSAPDGPYEQYF	TGCAGTGCGCCGGACGGTCCCTACGAGCAGTACTTC
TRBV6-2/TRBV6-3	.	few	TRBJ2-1	CASSYSPDSSYNEQFF	TGTGCCAGCAGTTACTCCCCGGATAGCTCCTACAATGAGCAGTTCTTC
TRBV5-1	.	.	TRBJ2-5	CASSPTNEETQYF	TGCGCCAGCAGCCCGACTAACGAAGAGACCCAGTACTTC
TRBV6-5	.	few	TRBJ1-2	CASRGMDISNYGYTF	TGTGCCAGCAGGGGGATGGACATCTCCAACTATGGCTACACCTTC
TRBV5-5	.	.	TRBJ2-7	CASSSLPDLEQYF	TGTGCCAGCAGCTCGCTGCCTGATCTCGAGCAGTACTTC
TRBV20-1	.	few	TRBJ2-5	CSARDVASQETQYF	TGCAGTGCTAGAGATGTGGCCAGTCAAGAGACCCAGTACTTC
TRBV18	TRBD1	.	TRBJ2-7	CASSPRPTGDDEQYF	TGTGCCAGCTCACCACGGCCGACAGGGGACGACGAGCAGTACTTC
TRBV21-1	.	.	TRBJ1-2	CASTGRGLNYGYTF	TGTGCCAGCACCGGCAGGGGGCTAAACTATGGCTACACCTTC
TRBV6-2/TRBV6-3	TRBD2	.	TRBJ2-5	CASRLLGTSERNEQYF	TGTGCCAGCAGACTGTTAGGGACTAGCGAACGCAATGAGCAGTACTTC
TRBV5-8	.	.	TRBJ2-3	CASSFGGLPTDTQYF	TGTGCCAGCAGCTTCGGCGGGTTACCCACAGATACGCAGTATTTT
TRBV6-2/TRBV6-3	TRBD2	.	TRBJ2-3	CASSYVTSGGARTDTQYF	TGTGCCAGCAGTTACGTGACTAGCGGGGGGGCCCGCACAGATACGCAGTATTTT
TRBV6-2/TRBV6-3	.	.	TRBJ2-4	CASRDVGKNIQYF	TGTGCCAGCAGGGACGTTGGCAAAAACATTCAGTACTTC
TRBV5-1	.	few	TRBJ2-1	CASRRDRTYNEQFF	TGCGCCAGTCGGCGGGACAGAACCTACAATGAGCAGTTCTTC
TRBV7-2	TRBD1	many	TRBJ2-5	CASSTRDSQETQYF	TGTGCCAGCAGCACCCGGGACAGCCAAGAGACCCAGTACTTC
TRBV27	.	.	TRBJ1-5	CASMRRVDRNQPQHF	TGTGCCAGCATGAGGCGGGTGGACCGGAATCAGCCCCAGCATTTT
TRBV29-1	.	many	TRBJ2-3	CSVPPGRLPADTQYF	TGCAGCGTCCCACCCGGCAGGCTTCCTGCAGATACGCAGTATTTT
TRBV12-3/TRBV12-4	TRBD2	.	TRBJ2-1	CATRTSGGASYNEQFF	TGTGCCACCCGGACTAGCGGGGGGGCCTCCTACAATGAGCAGTTCTTC
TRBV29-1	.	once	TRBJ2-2	CSVDKSNTGELFF	TGCAGCGTTGATAAGAGTAACACCGGGGAGCTGTTTTTT
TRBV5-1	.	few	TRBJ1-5	CASSLWGAPNQPQHF	TGCGCCAGCAGCTTATGGGGGGCGCCAAATCAGCCCCAGCATTTT
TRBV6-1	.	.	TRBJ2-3	CASSEAGSADTQYF	TGTGCCAGCAGTGAGGCGGGTTCCGCAGATACGCAGTATTTT
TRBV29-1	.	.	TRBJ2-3	CSADQVPDTQYF	TGCAGCGCTGATCAGGTACCAGATACGCAGTATTTT
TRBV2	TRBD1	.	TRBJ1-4	CASRDRGHGEKLFF	TGTGCCAGCAGAGACAGGGGACACGGTGAAAAACTGTTTTTT
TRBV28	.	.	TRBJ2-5	CASSGSVKETQYF	TGTGCCAGCAGTGGTTCTGTTAAGGAGACCCAGTACTTC
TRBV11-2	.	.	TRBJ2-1	CASSLNFGVTYNEQFF	TGTGCCAGCAGCCTCAATTTCGGGGTTACCTACAATGAGCAGTTCTTC
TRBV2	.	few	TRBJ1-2	CASSEMGGYTF	TGTGCCAGCAGTGAAATGGGTGGCTACACCTTC
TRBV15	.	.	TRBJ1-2	CATSRDYSQAMNYGYTF	TGTGCCACCAGCAGAGATTATAGTCAGGCTATGAACTATGGCTACACCTTC
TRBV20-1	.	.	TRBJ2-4	CSASGGARGYERYF	TGCAGTGCCTCAGGGGGGGCTAGAGGCTACGAGCGGTACTTC
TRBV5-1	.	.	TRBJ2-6	CASSLGPTGPGANVLTF	TGCGCCAGCAGCTTGGGTCCTACAGGTCCGGGGGCCAACGTCCTGACTTTC
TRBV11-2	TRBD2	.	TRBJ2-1	CASCLLATSGGLWGSYNEQFF	TGTGCCAGCTGCCTCCTCGCGACTAGCGGGGGCCTTTGGGGGTCCTACAATGAGCAGTTCTTC
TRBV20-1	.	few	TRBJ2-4	CSVSRGLAKNIQYF	TGCAGTGTTTCGCGGGGTTTGGCCAAAAACATTCAGTACTTC
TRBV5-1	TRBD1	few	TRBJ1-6	CASTRTGDDSPLHF	TGCGCCAGCACAAGGACAGGGGATGATTCACCCCTCCACTTT
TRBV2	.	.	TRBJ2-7	CASSEGLYSYEQYF	TGTGCCAGCAGTGAAGGGCTCTACTCCTACGAGCAGTACTTC
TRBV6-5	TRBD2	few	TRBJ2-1	CASRDSWRGDHNEQFF	TGTGCCAGCAGAGACTCCTGGCGGGGGGACCACAATGAGCAGTTCTTC
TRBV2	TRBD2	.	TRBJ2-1	CASSEPAFRGGGEQFF	TGTGCCAGCAGTGAACCGGCTTTTCGGGGGGGCGGGGAGCAGTTCTTC
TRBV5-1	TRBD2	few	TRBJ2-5	CASSLMGGGQETQYF	TGCGCCAGCAGCTTAATGGGCGGGGGCCAAGAGACCCAGTACTTC
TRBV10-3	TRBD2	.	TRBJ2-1	CAISESRGGLQETQFF	TGTGCCATCAGTGAGTCCCGCGGGGGACTCCAAGAGACCCAGTTCTTC
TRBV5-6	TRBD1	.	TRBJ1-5	CASSLGTGLSLSNQPQHF	TGTGCCAGCAGCTTAGGGACAGGTCTTTCCCTTAGCAATCAGCCCCAGCATTTT
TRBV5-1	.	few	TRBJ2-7	CASSLAAGQFLSYEQYF	TGCGCCAGCAGCTTGGCCGCCGGACAGTTCCTCTCCTACGAGCAGTACTTC
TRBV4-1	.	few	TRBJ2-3	CASSQETGTDTQYF	TGCGCCAGCAGCCAAGAGACAGGAACAGATACGCAGTATTTT
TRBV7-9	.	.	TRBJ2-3	CASSWTPRTGTQYF	TGTGCCAGCAGCTGGACCCCCCGCACAGGTACGCAGTATTTT
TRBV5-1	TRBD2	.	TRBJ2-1	CASSSAPLAGDYSEQFF	TGCGCCAGCAGCTCCGCCCCACTAGCGGGGGATTACAGTGAGCAGTTCTTC
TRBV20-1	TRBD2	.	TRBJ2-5	CSARRGTSGETQYF	TGCAGTGCTAGGCGCGGGACTAGCGGAGAGACCCAGTACTTC
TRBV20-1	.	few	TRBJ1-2	CSAKDGGNTF	TGCAGTGCCAAAGATGGGGGTAACACCTTC